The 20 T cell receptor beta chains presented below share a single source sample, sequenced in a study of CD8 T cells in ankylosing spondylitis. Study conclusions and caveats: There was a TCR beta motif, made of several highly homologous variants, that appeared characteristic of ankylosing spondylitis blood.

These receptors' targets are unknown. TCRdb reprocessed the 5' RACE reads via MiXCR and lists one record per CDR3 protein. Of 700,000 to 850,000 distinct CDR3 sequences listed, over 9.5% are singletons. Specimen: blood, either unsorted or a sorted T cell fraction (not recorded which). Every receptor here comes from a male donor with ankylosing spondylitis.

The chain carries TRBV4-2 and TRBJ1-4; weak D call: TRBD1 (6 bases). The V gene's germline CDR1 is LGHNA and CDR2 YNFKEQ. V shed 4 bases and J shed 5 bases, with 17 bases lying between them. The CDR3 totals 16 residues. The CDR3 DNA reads TGTGCCAGCAGCCCCAGACAGGATCAATCAAATGAAAAACTGTTTTTT. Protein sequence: CASSPRQDQSNEKLFF.

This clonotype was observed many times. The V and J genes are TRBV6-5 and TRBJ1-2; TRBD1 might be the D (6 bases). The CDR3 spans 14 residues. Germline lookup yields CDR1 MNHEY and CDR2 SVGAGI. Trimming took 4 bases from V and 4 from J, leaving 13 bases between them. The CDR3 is CASSWGGALYGYTF. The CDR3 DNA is TGTGCCAGCAGTTGGGGGGGGGCTCTCTATGGCTACACCTTC.

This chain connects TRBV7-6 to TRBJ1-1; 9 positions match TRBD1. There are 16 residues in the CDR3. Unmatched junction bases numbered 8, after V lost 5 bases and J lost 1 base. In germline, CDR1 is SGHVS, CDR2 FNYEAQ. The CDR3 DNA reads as TGTGCCAGCAGCCGTTGGGACAGGGCAAAGAACACTGAAGCTTTCTTT. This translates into CASSRWDRAKNTEAFF.

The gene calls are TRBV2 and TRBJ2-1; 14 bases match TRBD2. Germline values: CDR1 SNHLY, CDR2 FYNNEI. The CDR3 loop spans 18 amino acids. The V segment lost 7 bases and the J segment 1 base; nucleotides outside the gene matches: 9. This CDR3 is CASTQGTSGRESYNEQFF. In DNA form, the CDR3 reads TGTGCCAGCACGCAAGGGACTAGCGGGAGAGAATCCTACAATGAGCAGTTCTTC.

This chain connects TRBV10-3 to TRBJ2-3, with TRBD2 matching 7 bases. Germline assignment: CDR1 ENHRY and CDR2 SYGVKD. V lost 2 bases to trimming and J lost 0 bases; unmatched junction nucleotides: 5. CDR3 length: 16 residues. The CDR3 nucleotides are TGTGCCATCAGTGAGGTGGCTAGCGGAAGCACAGATACGCAGTATTTT. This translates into CAISEVASGSTDTQYF.

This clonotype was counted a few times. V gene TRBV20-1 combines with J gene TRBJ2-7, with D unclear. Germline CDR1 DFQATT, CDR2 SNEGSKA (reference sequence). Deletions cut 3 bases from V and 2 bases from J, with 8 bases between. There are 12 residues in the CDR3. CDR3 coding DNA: TGCAGTGCTAGCTCAGGACCCTACGAGCAGTACTTC. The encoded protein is CSASSGPYEQYF.

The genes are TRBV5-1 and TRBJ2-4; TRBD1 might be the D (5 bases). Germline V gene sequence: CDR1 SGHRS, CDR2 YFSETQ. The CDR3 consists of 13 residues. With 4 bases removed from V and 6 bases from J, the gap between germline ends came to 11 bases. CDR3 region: CASSLGLGNIQYF. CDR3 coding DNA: TGCGCCAGCAGCCTGGGGCTAGGAAACATTCAGTACTTC.

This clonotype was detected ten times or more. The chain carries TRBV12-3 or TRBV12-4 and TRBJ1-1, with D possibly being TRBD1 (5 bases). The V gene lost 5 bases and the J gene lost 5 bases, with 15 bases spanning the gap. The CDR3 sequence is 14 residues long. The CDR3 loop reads CASSLRQLGTEAFF. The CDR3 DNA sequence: TGTGCCAGCAGTCTCCGACAGTTGGGGACTGAAGCTTTCTTT.

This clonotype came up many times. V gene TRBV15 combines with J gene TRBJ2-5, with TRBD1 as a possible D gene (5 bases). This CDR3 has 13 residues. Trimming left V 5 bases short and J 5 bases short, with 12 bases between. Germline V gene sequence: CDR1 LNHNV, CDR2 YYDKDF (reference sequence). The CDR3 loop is CATSGTGRETQYF. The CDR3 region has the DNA TGTGCCACCAGCGGAACAGGACGGGAGACCCAGTACTTC.

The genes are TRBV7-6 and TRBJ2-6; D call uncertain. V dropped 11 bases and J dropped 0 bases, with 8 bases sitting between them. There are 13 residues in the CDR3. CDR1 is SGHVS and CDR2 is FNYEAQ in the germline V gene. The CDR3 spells CAVWDSGANVLTF. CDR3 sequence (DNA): TGTGCCGTGTGGGACTCTGGGGCCAACGTCCTGACTTTC.

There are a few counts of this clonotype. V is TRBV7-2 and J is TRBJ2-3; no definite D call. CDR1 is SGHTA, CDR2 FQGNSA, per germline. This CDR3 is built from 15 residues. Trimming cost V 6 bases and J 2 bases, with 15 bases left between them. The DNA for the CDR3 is TGTGCCAGCAGGACCTACAGATTACTCACAGATACGCAGTATTTT. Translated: CASRTYRLLTDTQYF.

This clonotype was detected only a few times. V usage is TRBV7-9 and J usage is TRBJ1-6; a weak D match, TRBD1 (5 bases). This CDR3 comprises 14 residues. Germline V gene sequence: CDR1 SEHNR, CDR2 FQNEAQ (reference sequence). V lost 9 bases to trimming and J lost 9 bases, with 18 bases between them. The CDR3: CASYDSQTFSPLHF. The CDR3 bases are TGTGCCAGTTATGACAGTCAGACCTTTTCACCCCTCCACTTT.

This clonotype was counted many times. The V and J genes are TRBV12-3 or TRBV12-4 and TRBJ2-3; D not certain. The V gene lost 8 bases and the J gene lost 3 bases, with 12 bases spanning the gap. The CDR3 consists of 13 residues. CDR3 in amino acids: CASGPLQTDTQYF. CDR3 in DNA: TGTGCCAGCGGCCCACTCCAAACAGATACGCAGTATTTT.

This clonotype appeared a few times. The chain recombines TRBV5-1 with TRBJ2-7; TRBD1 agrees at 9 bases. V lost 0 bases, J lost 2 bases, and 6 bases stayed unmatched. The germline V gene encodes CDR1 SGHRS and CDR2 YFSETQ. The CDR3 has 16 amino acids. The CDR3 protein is CASSLGDRVITYEQYF. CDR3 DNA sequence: TGCGCCAGCAGCTTGGGGGACAGGGTAATTACCTACGAGCAGTACTTC.

The CDR3 coding sequence is TGTGCCAGCAGTCCATACAGGGGCTCTGGGGCCAACGTCCTGACTTTC. Its protein product is CASSPYRGSGANVLTF. V and J are TRBV6-1 and TRBJ2-6, with 7 nucleotides matching TRBD1. J lost 0 bases, V lost 5 bases, and 4 bases had no gene match. Germline V gene data show CDR1 as MNHNS and CDR2 as SASEGT. CDR3 size: 16 residues.

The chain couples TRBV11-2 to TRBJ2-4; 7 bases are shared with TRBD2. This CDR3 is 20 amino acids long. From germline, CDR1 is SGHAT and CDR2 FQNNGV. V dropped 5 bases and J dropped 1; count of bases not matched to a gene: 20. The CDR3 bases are TGTGCCAGCAGCCCGGGCTGGGCAGCGGGGCTTAGGTGGGCCAAAAACATTCAGTACTTC. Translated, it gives CASSPGWAAGLRWAKNIQYF.

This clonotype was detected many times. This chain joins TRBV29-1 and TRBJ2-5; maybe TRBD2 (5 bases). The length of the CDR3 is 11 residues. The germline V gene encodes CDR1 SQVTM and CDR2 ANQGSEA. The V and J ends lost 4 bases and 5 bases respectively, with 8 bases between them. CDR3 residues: CSVGESETQYF. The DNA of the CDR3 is TGCAGCGTTGGGGAGAGTGAGACCCAGTACTTC.

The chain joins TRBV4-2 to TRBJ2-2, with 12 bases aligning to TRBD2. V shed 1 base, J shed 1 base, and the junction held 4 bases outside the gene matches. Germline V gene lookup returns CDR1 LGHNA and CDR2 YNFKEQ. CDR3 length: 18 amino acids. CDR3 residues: CASSQASLAGGNTGELFF. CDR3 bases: TGTGCCAGCAGCCAAGCTTCACTAGCGGGGGGGAACACCGGGGAGCTGTTTTTT.

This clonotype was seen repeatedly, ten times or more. This CDR3 reads CASRNRGFYEQYF. The CDR3 nucleotides read TGTGCCAGCAGGAACAGGGGATTCTACGAGCAGTACTTC. This chain links TRBV6-2 or TRBV6-3 with TRBJ2-7, with 7 bases matching TRBD1. The length of the CDR3 is 13 residues. V shed 6 bases and J 3 bases; nucleotides not matched to a gene: 5. CDR1 and CDR2 from the germline V gene are MNHEY and SVGEGT.

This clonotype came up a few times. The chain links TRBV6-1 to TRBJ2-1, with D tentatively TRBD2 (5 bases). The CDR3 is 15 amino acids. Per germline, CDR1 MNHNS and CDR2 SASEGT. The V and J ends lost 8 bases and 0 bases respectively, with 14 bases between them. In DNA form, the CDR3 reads TGTGCCAGCCGACAATCACGGGGCTCCTACAATGAGCAGTTCTTC. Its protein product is CASRQSRGSYNEQFF.